The T cell receptor (beta chain) described here comes from a study of metastatic and nonmetastatic thyroid tumors. As for the study in general: A comparison of repertoires was made across blood and tumor or nodule tissue from malignant and benign thyroid patients.

In the original workflow: Across clinicopathological groups, CDR3 differences served as the basis for building a distant-metastasis classifier for papillary thyroid cancer. TCRdb re-analyzed the PCR reads through MiXCR. The V and J calls and clone size are TCRdb's, not the authors'. The table records fewer than 50,000 clones, around 17% of them present only once. This CDR3 is 15 amino acids long. Germline-derived CDR1 and CDR2 are SGHVS and FQNEAQ. V was cut by 2 bases and J by 4 bases, with 14 bases left in between. Thyroid surgery took place with no prior treatment in any patient. This sequence was found in a female donor with papillary thyroid cancer or a benign thyroid nodule (not recorded which). Some clones in this sample may be carry-over from other donors' samples. The V and J genes are TRBV7-8 and TRBJ2-5; D unclear. The sequenced sample was blood. This CDR3 reads CASSLSGGVRETQYF. CDR3 DNA: TGTGCCAGCAGCTTATCCGGTGGGGTTAGAGAGACCCAGTACTTC.